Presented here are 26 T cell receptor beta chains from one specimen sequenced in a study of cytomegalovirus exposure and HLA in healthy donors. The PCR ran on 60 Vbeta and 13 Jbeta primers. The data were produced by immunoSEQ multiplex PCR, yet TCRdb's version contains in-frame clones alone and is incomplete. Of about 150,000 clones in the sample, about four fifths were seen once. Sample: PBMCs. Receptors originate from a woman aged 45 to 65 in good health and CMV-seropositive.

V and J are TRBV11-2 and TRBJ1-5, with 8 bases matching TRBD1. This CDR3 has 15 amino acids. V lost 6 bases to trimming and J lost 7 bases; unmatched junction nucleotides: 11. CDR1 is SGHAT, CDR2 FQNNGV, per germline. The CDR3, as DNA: TGTGCCAGCAGTTTTTCCGGGACAGGAGGGCAGCCCCAGCATTTT. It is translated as CASSFSGTGGQPQHF.

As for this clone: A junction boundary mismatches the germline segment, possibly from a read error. The CDR3 protein is CSSSYGQGATNEKLFF. The CDR3 coding sequence is TGTTCCAGCAGCTATGGACAGGGAGCAACTAATGAAAAACTGTTTTTT. The chain carries TRBV7-9 and TRBJ1-4; 8 nucleotides match TRBD1. This CDR3 has 16 residues. The germline CDR1 and CDR2 sequences are SEHNR and FQNEAQ (reference sequence).

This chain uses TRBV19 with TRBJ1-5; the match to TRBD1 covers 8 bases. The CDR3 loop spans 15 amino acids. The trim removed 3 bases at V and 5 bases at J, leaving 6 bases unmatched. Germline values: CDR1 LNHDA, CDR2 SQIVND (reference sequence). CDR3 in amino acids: CASSIPDRDDQPQHF. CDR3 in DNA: TGTGCCAGTAGTATCCCGGACAGGGACGATCAGCCCCAGCATTTT. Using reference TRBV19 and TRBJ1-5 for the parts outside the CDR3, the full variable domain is DGGITQSPKYLFRKEGQNVTLSCEQNLNHDAMYWYRQDPGQGLRLIYYSQIVNDFQKGDIAEGYSVSREKKESFPLTVTSAQKNPTAFYLCASSIPDRDDQPQHFGDGTRLSIL.

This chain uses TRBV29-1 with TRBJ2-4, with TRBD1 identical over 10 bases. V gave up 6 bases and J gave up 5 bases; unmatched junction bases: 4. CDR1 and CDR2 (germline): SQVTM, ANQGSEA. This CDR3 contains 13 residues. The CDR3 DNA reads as TGCAGCGTGGGAGGGACAGGGGAAAACATTCAGTACTTC. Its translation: CSVGGTGENIQYF.

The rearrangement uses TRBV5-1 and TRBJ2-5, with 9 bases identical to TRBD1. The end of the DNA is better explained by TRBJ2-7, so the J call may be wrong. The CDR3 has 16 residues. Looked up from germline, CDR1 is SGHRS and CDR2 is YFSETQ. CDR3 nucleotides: TGCGCCAGCAGCCGTACCGGGACAGGGAACGCCTACGAGCAGTACTTC. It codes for CASSRTGTGNAYEQYF.

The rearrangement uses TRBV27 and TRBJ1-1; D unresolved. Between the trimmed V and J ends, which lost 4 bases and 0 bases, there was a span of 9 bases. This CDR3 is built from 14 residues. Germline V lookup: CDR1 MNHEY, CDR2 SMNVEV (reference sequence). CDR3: CASSSGGLNTEAFF. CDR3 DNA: TGTGCCAGCAGTTCAGGAGGGTTGAACACTGAAGCTTTCTTT.

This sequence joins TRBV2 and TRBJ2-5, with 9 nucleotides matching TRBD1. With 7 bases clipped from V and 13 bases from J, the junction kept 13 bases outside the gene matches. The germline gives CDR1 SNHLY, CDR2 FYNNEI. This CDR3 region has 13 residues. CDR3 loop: CASNPGTGRLWYF. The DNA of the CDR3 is TGTGCCAGCAACCCCGGGACAGGGCGCCTCTGGTACTTC.

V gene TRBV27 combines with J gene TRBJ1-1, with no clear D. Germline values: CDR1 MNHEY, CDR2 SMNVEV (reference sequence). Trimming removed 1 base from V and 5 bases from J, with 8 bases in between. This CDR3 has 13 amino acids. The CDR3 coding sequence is TGTGCCAGCAGTTTATATAGTCGGACTGAAGCTTTCTTT. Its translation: CASSLYSRTEAFF.

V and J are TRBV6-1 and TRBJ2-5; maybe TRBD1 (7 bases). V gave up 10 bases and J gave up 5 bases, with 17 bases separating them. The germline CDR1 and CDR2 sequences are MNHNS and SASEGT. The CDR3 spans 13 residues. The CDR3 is CATGGTPGETQYF. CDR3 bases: TGTGCCACAGGGGGGACCCCAGGGGAGACCCAGTACTTC.

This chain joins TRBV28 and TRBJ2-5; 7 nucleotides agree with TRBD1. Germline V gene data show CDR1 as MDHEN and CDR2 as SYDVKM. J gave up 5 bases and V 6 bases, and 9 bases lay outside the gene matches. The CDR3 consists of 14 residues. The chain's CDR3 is CASRNRGSRETQYF. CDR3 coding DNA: TGTGCCAGCAGAAACAGGGGTAGTAGGGAGACCCAGTACTTC.

Here the CDR3 reads CASSLVGAWQETQYF. In DNA form, the CDR3 reads TGTGCCAGCAGCTTAGTGGGGGCCTGGCAAGAGACCCAGTACTTC. This chain uses TRBV7-3 with TRBJ2-5; the D gene is possibly TRBD1 (6 bases). Trimming pared 2 bases from V and 2 bases from J, leaving 12 bases between. The germline V gene encodes CDR1 SGHTA and CDR2 FQGTGA. CDR3 length equals 15 residues.

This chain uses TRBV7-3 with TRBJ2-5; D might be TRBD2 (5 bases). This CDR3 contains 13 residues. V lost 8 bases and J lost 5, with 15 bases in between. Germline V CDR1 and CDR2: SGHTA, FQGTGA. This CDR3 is CASASGSGETQYF. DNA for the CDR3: TGTGCCAGCGCAAGCGGATCCGGGGAGACCCAGTACTTC.

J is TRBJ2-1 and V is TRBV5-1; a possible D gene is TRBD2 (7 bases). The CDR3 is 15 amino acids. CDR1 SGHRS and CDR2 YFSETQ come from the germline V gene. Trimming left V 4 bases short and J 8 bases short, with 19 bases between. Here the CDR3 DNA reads TGCGCCAGCAGCCTCCTGGGGGGGGCTCAGGATGAGCAGTTCTTC. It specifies CASSLLGGAQDEQFF.

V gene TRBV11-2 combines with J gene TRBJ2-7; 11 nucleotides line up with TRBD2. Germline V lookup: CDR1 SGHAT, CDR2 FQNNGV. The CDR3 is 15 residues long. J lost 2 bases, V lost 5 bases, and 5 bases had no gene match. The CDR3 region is CASSVGLADPYEQYF. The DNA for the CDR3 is TGTGCCAGCAGCGTGGGACTAGCGGACCCCTACGAGCAGTACTTC. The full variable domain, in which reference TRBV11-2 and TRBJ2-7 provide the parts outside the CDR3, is EAGVAQSPRYKIIEKRQSVAFWCNPISGHATLYWYQQILGQGPKLLIQFQNNGVVDDSQLPKDRFSAERLKGVDSTLKIQPAKLEDSAVYLCASSVGLADPYEQYFGPGTRLTVT.

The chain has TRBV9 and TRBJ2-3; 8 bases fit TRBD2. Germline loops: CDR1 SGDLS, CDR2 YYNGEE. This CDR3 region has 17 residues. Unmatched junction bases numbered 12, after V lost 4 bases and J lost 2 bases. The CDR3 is CASSPILLAGSTDTQYF. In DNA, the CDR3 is TGTGCCAGCAGCCCGATACTCCTAGCGGGCTCCACAGATACGCAGTATTTT. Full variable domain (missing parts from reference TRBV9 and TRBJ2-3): DSGVTQTPKHLITATGQRVTLRCSPRSGDLSVYWYQQSLDQGLQFLIQYYNGEERAKGNILERFSAQQFPDLHSELNLSSLELGDSALYFCASSPILLAGSTDTQYFGPGTRLTVL.

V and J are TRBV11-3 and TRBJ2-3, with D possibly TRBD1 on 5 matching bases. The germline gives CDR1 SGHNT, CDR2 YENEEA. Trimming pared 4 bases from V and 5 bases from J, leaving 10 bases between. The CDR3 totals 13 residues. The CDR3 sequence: CASSSGQVDTQYF. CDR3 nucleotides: TGTGCCAGCAGCTCCGGACAAGTAGATACGCAGTATTTT.

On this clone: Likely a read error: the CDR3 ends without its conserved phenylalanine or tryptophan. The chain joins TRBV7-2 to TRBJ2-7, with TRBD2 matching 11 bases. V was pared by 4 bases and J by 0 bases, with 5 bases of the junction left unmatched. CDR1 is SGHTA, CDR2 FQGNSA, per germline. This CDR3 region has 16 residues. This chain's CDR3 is CASSSFGTSGSYEQYL. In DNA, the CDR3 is TGTGCCAGCAGCTCGTTTGGGACTAGCGGCTCCTACGAGCAGTACCTC.

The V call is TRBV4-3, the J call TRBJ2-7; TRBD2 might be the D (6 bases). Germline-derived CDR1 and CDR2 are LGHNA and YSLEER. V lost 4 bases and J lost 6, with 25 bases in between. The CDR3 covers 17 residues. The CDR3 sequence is CASSLPPSNPSGGEQYF. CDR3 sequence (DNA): TGCGCCAGCAGCCTCCCTCCCAGTAATCCCTCCGGGGGCGAGCAGTACTTC.

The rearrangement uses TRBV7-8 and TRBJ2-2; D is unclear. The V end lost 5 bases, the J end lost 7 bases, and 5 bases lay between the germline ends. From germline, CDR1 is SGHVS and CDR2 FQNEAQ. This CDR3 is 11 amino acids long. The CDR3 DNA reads TGTGCCAGCAGCCCCTTCGGGGAGCTGTTTTTT. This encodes CASSPFGELFF.

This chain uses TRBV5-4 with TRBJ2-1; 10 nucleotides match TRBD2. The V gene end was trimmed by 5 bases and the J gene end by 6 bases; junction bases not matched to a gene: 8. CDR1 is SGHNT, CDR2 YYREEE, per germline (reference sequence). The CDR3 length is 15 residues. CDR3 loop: CASSSGTSASNEQFF. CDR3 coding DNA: TGTGCCAGCAGTTCCGGGACTAGCGCCTCCAATGAGCAGTTCTTC.

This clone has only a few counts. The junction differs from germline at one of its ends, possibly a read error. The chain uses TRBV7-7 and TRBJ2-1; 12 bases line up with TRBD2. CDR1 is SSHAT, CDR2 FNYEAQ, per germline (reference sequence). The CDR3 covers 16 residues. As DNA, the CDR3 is TGTGCTAGCAGCTTAAGGACTAGCGGGGACTACAATGAGCAGTTCTTC. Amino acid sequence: CASSLRTSGDYNEQFF.

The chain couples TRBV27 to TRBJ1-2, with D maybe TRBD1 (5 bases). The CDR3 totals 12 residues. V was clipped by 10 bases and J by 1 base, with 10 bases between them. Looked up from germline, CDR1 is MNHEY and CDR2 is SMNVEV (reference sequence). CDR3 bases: TGTGCCACCCGGACAAGTAACTATGGCTACACCTTC. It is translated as CATRTSNYGYTF.

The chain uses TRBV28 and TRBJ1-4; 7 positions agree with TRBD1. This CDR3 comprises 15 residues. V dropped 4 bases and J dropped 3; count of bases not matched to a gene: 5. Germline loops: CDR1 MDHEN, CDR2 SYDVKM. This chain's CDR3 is CASSSNGQANEKLFF. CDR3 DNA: TGTGCCAGCAGTTCTAACGGACAGGCTAATGAAAAACTGTTTTTT.

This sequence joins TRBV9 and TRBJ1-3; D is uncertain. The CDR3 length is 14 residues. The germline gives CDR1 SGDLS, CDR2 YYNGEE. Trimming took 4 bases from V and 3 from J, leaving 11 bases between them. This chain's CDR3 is CASSPREGGNTIYF. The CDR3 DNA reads TGTGCCAGCAGCCCCCGGGAGGGTGGAAACACCATATATTTT.

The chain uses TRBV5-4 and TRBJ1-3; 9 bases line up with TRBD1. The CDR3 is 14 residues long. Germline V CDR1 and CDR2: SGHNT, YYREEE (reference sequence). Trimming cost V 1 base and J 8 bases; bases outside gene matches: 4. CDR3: CASSLRDRAHTIYF. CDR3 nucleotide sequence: TGTGCCAGCAGCTTGAGGGACAGGGCACACACCATATATTTT.

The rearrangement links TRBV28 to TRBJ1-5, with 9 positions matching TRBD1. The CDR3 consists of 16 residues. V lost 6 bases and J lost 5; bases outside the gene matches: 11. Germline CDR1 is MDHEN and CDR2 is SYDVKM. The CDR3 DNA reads TGTGCCAGCAGACTCACCCGAAGGACAGGGGATCAGCCCCAGCATTTT. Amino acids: CASRLTRRTGDQPQHF.